A single T cell receptor (beta chain) is shown here with its context. Its antigen is undetermined. V was pared by 2 bases and J by 9 bases, with 8 bases of the junction left unmatched. The CDR3 is 16 residues long. CDR1 SGHRS and CDR2 YFSETQ come from the germline V gene. The data belong to a study of cytomegalovirus exposure and HLA in healthy donors. About the research overall: For the approximately 390 genotyped donors, around 76% fell within the Caucasian-associated ancestry cluster.

Each donor was nominally healthy when sampled (though unrecorded immune exposures were likely). Both 60 Vbeta primers and 13 Jbeta primers went into the PCR. TCRdb's copy holds only in-frame clones and misses some; the assay was immunoSEQ multiplex PCR. The table lists around 270,000 clones, around 80% of them singletons. Findings and caveats of the study: Many donors carried some public TCRs, although rarity characterized most TCR sequences. The study put 160 or so TCR beta chains on its list as cytomegalovirus-associated.

The receptor was isolated from a girl aged 2-10 years in good health and CMV-seronegative. The sample comprised PBMCs. The gene calls are TRBV5-1 and TRBJ2-1; 13 bases match TRBD2. The CDR3 protein is CASSFGTSGEGGEQFF. For the CDR3, the DNA is TGCGCCAGCAGCTTCGGGACTAGCGGGGAGGGGGGTGAGCAGTTCTTC.